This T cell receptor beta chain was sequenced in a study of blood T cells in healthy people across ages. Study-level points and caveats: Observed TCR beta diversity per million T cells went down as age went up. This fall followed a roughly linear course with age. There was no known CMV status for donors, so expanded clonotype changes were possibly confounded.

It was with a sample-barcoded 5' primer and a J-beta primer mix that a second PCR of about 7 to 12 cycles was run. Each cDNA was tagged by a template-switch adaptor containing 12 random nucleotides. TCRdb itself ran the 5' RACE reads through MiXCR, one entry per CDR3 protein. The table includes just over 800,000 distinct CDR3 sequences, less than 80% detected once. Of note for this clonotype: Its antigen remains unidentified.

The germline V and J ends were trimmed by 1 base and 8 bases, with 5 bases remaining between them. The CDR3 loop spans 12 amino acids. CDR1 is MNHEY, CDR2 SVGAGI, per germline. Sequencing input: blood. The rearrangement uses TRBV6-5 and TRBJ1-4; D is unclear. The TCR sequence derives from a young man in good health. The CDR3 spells CASSYLGEKLFF. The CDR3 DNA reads TGTGCCAGCAGTTACTTAGGAGAAAAACTGTTTTTT.